These 7 T cell receptor beta chains were sequenced from one sample in a study of blood T cell repertoires in COVID-19. Libraries were prepared by immunoSEQ multiplex PCR; TCRdb keeps only in-frame clonotypes and omits some of them. Among 70,000 to 90,000 clones, around 79% were seen once, and the ten largest hold 20% to 25%. The sequenced material came from peripheral blood. The receptors were gathered from a human donor in a cohort sampled during active COVID-19.

This chain joins TRBV5-4 and TRBJ1-1, with 7 positions matching TRBD1. Germline V CDR1 and CDR2: SGHNT, YYREEE (reference sequence). This CDR3 region has 13 residues. V lost 3 bases to trimming and J lost 6 bases; unmatched junction nucleotides: 5. CDR3 nucleotide sequence: TGTGCCAGCAGCTCCATGACAGGGCCTGAAGCTTTCTTT. Encoded protein: CASSSMTGPEAFF.

The genes are TRBV11-3 and TRBJ2-3, with TRBD2 matching 13 bases. The CDR3 length is 17 residues. V lost 5 bases to trimming and J lost 3 bases; unmatched junction nucleotides: 8. CDR1 is SGHNT and CDR2 is YENEEA in the germline V gene. CDR3 coding DNA: TGTGCCAGCAGCGGAGGCCCGACTAGCGGGAGGACAGATACGCAGTATTTT. This encodes CASSGGPTSGRTDTQYF. The full variable domain, its missing parts supplied by reference TRBV11-3 and TRBJ2-3, is EAGVVQSPRYKIIEKKQPVAFWCNPISGHNTLYWYLQNLGQGPELLIRYENEEAVDDSQLPKDRFSAERLKGVDSTLKIQPAELGDSAVYLCASSGGPTSGRTDTQYFGPGTRLTVL.

The V gene is TRBV19, the J gene TRBJ1-4; 11 nucleotides align to TRBD1. Germline CDR1 is LNHDA and CDR2 is SQIVND (reference sequence). V trimming: 6 bases; J trimming: 8 bases; junction bases outside the gene matches: 11. The CDR3 spans 16 residues. The DNA for the CDR3 is TGTGCCAGTAGAAGGCCCCAGGGACAGGGGGGAGAAAAACTGTTTTTT. This sequence encodes CASRRPQGQGGEKLFF.

This clone was counted a few times. The rearrangement links TRBV5-1 to TRBJ2-7; 10 bases are shared with TRBD1. Germline V gene sequence: CDR1 SGHRS, CDR2 YFSETQ. J was trimmed by 3 bases and V by 4 bases; bases with no gene match: 4. The CDR3 is 14 amino acids. CDR3 sequence (DNA): TGCGCCAGCAGCCCAGGACAGGGGGACTACGAGCAGTACTTC. It translates to CASSPGQGDYEQYF.

The rearrangement joins TRBV9 to TRBJ2-5; TRBD2 is a possible D gene (6 bases). The CDR3 is 14 residues long. CDR1 SGDLS and CDR2 YYNGEE come from the germline V gene. Trimming pared 4 bases from V and 2 bases from J, leaving 12 bases between. CDR3 amino acids: CASSPPGGQETQYF. The CDR3 DNA follows: TGTGCCAGCAGCCCACCTGGGGGGCAAGAGACCCAGTACTTC.

This chain links TRBV7-2 with TRBJ2-7, with D perhaps TRBD2 (5 bases). There are 14 residues in the CDR3. The germline V and J ends were trimmed by 0 bases and 1 base, with 7 bases remaining between them. From germline, CDR1 is SGHTA and CDR2 FQGNSA. The CDR3 loop is CASSLAGGSYEQYF. DNA of the CDR3: TGTGCCAGCAGCTTAGCCGGAGGATCCTACGAGCAGTACTTC.

V is TRBV28 and J is TRBJ1-2; TRBD1 matches at 7 bases. The CDR3 runs 16 residues. In germline, CDR1 is MDHEN, CDR2 SYDVKM. The J segment lost 7 bases and the V segment lost 5 bases, leaving 16 bases of the junction unmatched. The CDR3 DNA reads as TGTGCCAGCAGTCTCGGGACAGCATACAGATTAGGTGGCTACACCTTC. It codes for CASSLGTAYRLGGYTF.